These T cell receptor beta chains were read from a single sample in a study of blood T cell repertoires in COVID-19. Profiled with immunoSEQ multiplex PCR; TCRdb holds only in-frame clones, not every one. The sample records tens of thousands of clones, about four fifths being singletons. Specimen: peripheral blood. The receptor source for this set is a woman aged 45-59 years with active or convalescent COVID-19. Both conserved end residues are part of each CDR3. Each record gives: D gene, J gene, V gene, clone size, CDR3 DNA, CDR3 protein. D genes are given only for firm matches. A clone size is listed for some rows: how often the clone was seen (once, few, many), or a class if it is expanded.

D: TRBD1
J: TRBJ1-1
V: TRBV5-8
size: -
DNA: TGTGCCAGCAGCTTTTTTGGAAGACAGGGTCTGTCCACTGAAGCTTTCTTT
CDR3: CASSFFGRQGLSTEAFF

D: -
J: TRBJ2-7
V: TRBV12-5
size: -
DNA: TGTGCTAGTGGTTTCCTATTGGACAGCTACGAGCAGTACTTC
CDR3: CASGFLLDSYEQYF

D: TRBD2
J: TRBJ2-7
V: TRBV10-3
size: -
DNA: TGTGCCATCAGTGGGGCGGGAGCCTACGAGCAGTACTTC
CDR3: CAISGAGAYEQYF

D: -
J: TRBJ1-2
V: TRBV19
size: -
DNA: TGTGCCAGTACCACCTGGGGAGGGAGCTATGGCTACACCTTC
CDR3: CASTTWGGSYGYTF

D: -
J: TRBJ1-1
V: TRBV5-1
size: few
DNA: TGCGCCAGCAGCTTGGATGCAGACACTGAAGCTTTCTTT
CDR3: CASSLDADTEAFF

D: TRBD1
J: TRBJ1-5
V: TRBV7-6
size: -
DNA: TGTGCCAGCAGCGCAACAGGGGGCGGGTGGAATCAGCCCCAGCATTTT
CDR3: CASSATGGGWNQPQHF

D: -
J: TRBJ2-2
V: TRBV5-1
size: -
DNA: TGCGCCAGCAGAAAATTGTCGGGGTCCGGGGAGCTGTTTTTT
CDR3: CASRKLSGSGELFF

D: -
J: TRBJ2-6
V: TRBV18
size: -
DNA: TGTGCCAGCTCACCATTCATCCCTTTTAGCGGTGGGGCCAACGTCCTGACTTTC
CDR3: CASSPFIPFSGGANVLTF

D: -
J: TRBJ2-7
V: TRBV4-3
size: -
DNA: TGCGCCAGCAGCCCGGACAGAATGTCTTCAGTGCAGTACTTC
CDR3: CASSPDRMSSVQYF

D: TRBD1
J: TRBJ1-1
V: TRBV5-1
size: -
DNA: TGCGCCAGCAGCACGCAGGGGGCGCGGAACACTGAAGCTTTCTTT
CDR3: CASSTQGARNTEAFF

D: TRBD2
J: TRBJ2-1
V: TRBV2
size: -
DNA: TGTGCCAGCAGTGGACTAGCAGACTACAATGAGCAGTTCTTC
CDR3: CASSGLADYNEQFF

D: -
J: TRBJ2-7
V: TRBV5-6
size: many
DNA: TGTGCCAGCAGCTTGCTCGGGACCTACGAGCAGTACTTC
CDR3: CASSLLGTYEQYF

D: TRBD1
J: TRBJ1-6
V: TRBV19
size: -
DNA: TGTGCCAGTAGTATCGGGACAGGGGGGAATTCACCCCTCCACTTT
CDR3: CASSIGTGGNSPLHF

D: -
J: TRBJ1-5
V: TRBV4-3
size: -
DNA: TGCGCCAGCAGCCAAGGCAGGGAAAAGGAATATAGCAATCAGCCCCAGCATTTT
CDR3: CASSQGREKEYSNQPQHF

D: -
J: TRBJ2-7
V: TRBV4-1
size: -
DNA: TGCGCCAGCAGTTCGATCGAGTTGATTCTCTACGAGCAGTACTTC
CDR3: CASSSIELILYEQYF

D: TRBD2
J: TRBJ2-3
V: TRBV29-1
size: -
DNA: TGCAGCGTAGTCAAAGCGGGAGGCACGCATACGCAGTATTTT
CDR3: CSVVKAGGTHTQYF

D: TRBD2
J: TRBJ2-7
V: TRBV4-1
size: -
DNA: TGCGCCAGCAGCCAAAGACTAGCGGGAGGCCAACCCCACTACTTC
CDR3: CASSQRLAGGQPHYF

D: TRBD1
J: TRBJ2-7
V: TRBV30
size: -
DNA: TGTGCCTGGAGTTCCCCCGGGGACAGGGGATACGAGCAGTACTTC
CDR3: CAWSSPGDRGYEQYF

D: -
J: TRBJ2-3
V: TRBV10-3
size: -
DNA: TGTGCCATCAGTGAGATCCAGACAGATACGCAGTATTTT
CDR3: CAISEIQTDTQYF

D: -
J: TRBJ1-1
V: TRBV5-1
size: -
DNA: TGCGCCAGCAGCTTGACAGGTATCAGGACTGAAGCTTTCTTT
CDR3: CASSLTGIRTEAFF

D: -
J: TRBJ2-2
V: TRBV5-1
size: -
DNA: TGCGCCAGCAGCTTGGCTGGGAGTCGAAGCACCGGGGAGCTGTTTTTT
CDR3: CASSLAGSRSTGELFF

D: -
J: TRBJ2-1
V: TRBV7-9
size: -
DNA: TGTGCCAGCAGCACCGAGGAGGGGTCTTACAATGAGCAGTTCTTC
CDR3: CASSTEEGSYNEQFF

D: -
J: TRBJ1-5
V: TRBV2
size: -
DNA: TGTGCCAGCAGTGAAGCGCTTCGAGGGACAAGTCTACAGCCCCAGCATTTT
CDR3: CASSEALRGTSLQPQHF